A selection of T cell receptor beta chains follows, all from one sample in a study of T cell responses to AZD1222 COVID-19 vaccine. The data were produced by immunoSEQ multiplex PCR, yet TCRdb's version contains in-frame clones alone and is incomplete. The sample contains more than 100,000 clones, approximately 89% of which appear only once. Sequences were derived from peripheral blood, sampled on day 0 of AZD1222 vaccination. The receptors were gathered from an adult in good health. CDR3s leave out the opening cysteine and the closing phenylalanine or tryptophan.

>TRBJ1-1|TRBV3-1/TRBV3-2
ASSSGTPPFEAF
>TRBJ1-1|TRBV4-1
ASSQGLAGSLGNTEAF
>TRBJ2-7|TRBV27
ASSPRMYSMEQY
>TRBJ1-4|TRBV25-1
ASSEHGSTNEKLF
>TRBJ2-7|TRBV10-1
ASRPAPVRYEQY
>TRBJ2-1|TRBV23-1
ASSHPPRDEQF
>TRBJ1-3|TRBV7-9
ASSLSAGARSGNTIY
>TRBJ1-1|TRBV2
ASRDRTEAF
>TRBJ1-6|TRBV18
ASSQGAGDSPLH
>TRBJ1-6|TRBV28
ASSSLRGPRGSPLH
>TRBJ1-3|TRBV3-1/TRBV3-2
ASSQGRRGTIY
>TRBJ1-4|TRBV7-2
ASSQGVREKLF
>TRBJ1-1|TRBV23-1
ATNPPGAF
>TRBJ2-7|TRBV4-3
ASSQGQWDVDEQY
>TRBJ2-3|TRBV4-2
ASSQRATASGTTDTQY
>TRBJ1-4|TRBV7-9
ASSQTGALPNEKLF
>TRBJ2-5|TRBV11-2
ASSTPSAGETQY
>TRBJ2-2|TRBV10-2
ASTNSGAGTGELF
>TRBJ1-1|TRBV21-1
ASSKVQLRGRTNTEAF
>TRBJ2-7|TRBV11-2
ASSWTGIAYEQY
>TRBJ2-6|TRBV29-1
SVGGNSGANVLT
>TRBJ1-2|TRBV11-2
ASSLDRGGALMRTYGYT
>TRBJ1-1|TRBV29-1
SAYLNTEAF
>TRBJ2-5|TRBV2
ANGGAGVRETQY
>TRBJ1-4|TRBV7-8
ASSLALPNEKLF
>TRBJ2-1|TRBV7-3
ASSKPTSGGYNEQF